Below, 17 T cell receptor beta chains from the same sample are listed, as sequenced in a study of blood T cell repertoires in COVID-19. TCRdb keeps only in-frame clones here, not all; method: immunoSEQ multiplex PCR. The sample records a few hundred thousand clones, approximately 86% being singletons. Sequencing used peripheral blood. These receptors were taken from a human donor with COVID-19, enrolled during active disease. The donor label of this sample is uncertain.

The rearrangement links TRBV28 to TRBJ1-3, with TRBD1 as a possible D gene (6 bases). Germline lookup yields CDR1 MDHEN and CDR2 SYDVKM. The CDR3 consists of 15 residues. Deletions cut 6 bases from V and 0 bases from J, with 12 bases between. The CDR3 reads CASRGRGISGNTIYF. CDR3 bases: TGTGCCAGCAGGGGGAGGGGGATCTCTGGAAACACCATATATTTT.

This sequence joins TRBV4-1 and TRBJ1-6, with a tentative D call TRBD1 (5 bases). The germline CDR1 and CDR2 sequences are MGHRA and YSYEKL. Trimming left V 0 bases short and J 0 bases short, with 15 bases between. This CDR3 is 19 amino acids long. The CDR3 DNA sequence: TGCGCCAGCAGCCAAGAGACCCAGTGGGGGGTCTCCTATAATTCACCCCTCCACTTT. It is translated as CASSQETQWGVSYNSPLHF.

The J gene is TRBJ2-5, the V gene TRBV19; 14 bases align to TRBD2. Looked up from germline, CDR1 is LNHDA and CDR2 is SQIVND (reference sequence). Losses at the gene ends were 0 bases for V and 4 bases for J; bases not matched to a gene: 10. The CDR3 consists of 19 residues. The DNA of the CDR3 is TGTGCCAGTAGTATAGACCATTCTTCGGGACTAGCGGGAGCAGAGACCCAGTACTTC. Amino acid sequence: CASSIDHSSGLAGAETQYF.

The genes are TRBV24-1 and TRBJ2-2; 11 bases are a match to TRBD2. This CDR3 has 16 residues. Germline lookup yields CDR1 KGHDR and CDR2 SFDVKD. The V segment lost 7 bases and the J segment 1 base; nucleotides outside the gene matches: 4. CDR3 loop: CATRGTSGMNTGELFF. The DNA of the CDR3 is TGTGCCACCAGAGGGACTAGCGGAATGAACACCGGGGAGCTGTTTTTT.

This chain connects TRBV3-1 (or the pseudogene TRBV3-2) to TRBJ2-3, with TRBD2 identical over 15 bases. The germline gives CDR1 LGHDT, CDR2 YNNKEL (reference sequence). The CDR3 has 17 amino acids. V shed 4 bases, J shed 6 bases, and the junction held 8 bases outside the gene matches. CDR3 DNA: TGTGCCAGCAGCCGTTGGACTAGCGGGAGGGCGATGGATACGCAGTATTTT. The encoded protein is CASSRWTSGRAMDTQYF.

V is TRBV28 and J is TRBJ1-1, with TRBD1 matching 9 bases. This CDR3 is 13 amino acids long. The V gene's germline CDR1 is MDHEN and CDR2 SYDVKM. Germline trimming cut 5 bases from V and 10 bases from J; bases unmatched to any gene: 8. The CDR3 sequence is CASSDRGYRGAFF. The CDR3 DNA sequence: TGTGCCAGCAGTGACAGGGGGTATAGAGGAGCTTTCTTT.

This clone was seen only a few times. V gene TRBV20-1 combines with J gene TRBJ1-5, with 9 nucleotides matching TRBD1. The junction had 9 bases not matched to a gene; V was cut back by 3 bases and J by 6 bases. The CDR3 sequence is 15 residues long. Germline CDR1 DFQATT, CDR2 SNEGSKA (reference sequence). The CDR3 DNA is TGCAGTGCTAGTGTTACAGGGGGCTTCGGTCAGCCCCAGCATTTT. Translation gives CSASVTGGFGQPQHF.

The chain couples TRBV19 to TRBJ2-3; 7 bases fit TRBD2. The length of the CDR3 is 15 residues. V trimming: 5 bases; J trimming: 0 bases; junction bases outside the gene matches: 5. Per germline, CDR1 LNHDA and CDR2 SQIVND (reference sequence). The CDR3, as DNA: TGTGCCAGTAGTCTCGGGACTACTAGCACAGATACGCAGTATTTT. Protein sequence: CASSLGTTSTDTQYF.

The chain joins TRBV10-1 to TRBJ1-5, with TRBD1 matching 9 bases. The junction had 8 bases not matched to a gene; V was cut back by 7 bases and J by 7 bases. This CDR3 region has 14 residues. Germline lookup yields CDR1 WNHNN and CDR2 SYGVQD (reference sequence). The CDR3 DNA is TGCGCCAGCACCCACCGGGACAGGGAACAGCCCCAGCATTTT. This sequence encodes CASTHRDREQPQHF.

J is TRBJ1-2 and V is TRBV7-9; 8 bases map to TRBD1. V trimming: 4 bases; J trimming: 7 bases; junction bases outside the gene matches: 8. The CDR3 is 14 residues long. The germline V gene has CDR1 SEHNR and CDR2 FQNEAQ (reference sequence). The DNA for the CDR3 is TGTGCCAGCAGCTCGATACAGGGGGATGGTGGCTACACCTTC. Amino acids: CASSSIQGDGGYTF.

The chain employs TRBV9 and TRBJ1-1; 7 bases align to TRBD1. Losses at the gene ends were 2 bases for V and 0 bases for J; bases not matched to a gene: 1. Germline V gene lookup returns CDR1 SGDLS and CDR2 YYNGEE. This CDR3 has 14 residues. The CDR3 coding sequence is TGTGCCAGCAGCGTCGGACAGGTGAACACTGAAGCTTTCTTT. Protein sequence: CASSVGQVNTEAFF.

The V gene is TRBV19, the J gene TRBJ2-3, with D tentatively TRBD1 (8 bases). This CDR3 contains 16 residues. Trimming removed 6 bases at V and 1 base at J, with 17 bases between. The germline V gene has CDR1 LNHDA and CDR2 SQIVND (reference sequence). The CDR3 reads CASSPAGDRRTDTQYF. DNA for the CDR3: TGTGCCAGTAGCCCCGCGGGGGACAGGCGCACAGATACGCAGTATTTT.

V usage is TRBV19 and J usage is TRBJ2-1; D uncertain. The CDR3 consists of 12 residues. Deletions cut 4 bases from V and 7 bases from J, with 8 bases between. Germline V gives CDR1 LNHDA, CDR2 SQIVND (reference sequence). Here the CDR3 DNA reads TGTGCCAGTAGTACGGCGGCTAATGAGCAGTTCTTC. Its protein is CASSTAANEQFF. The full variable domain, completed using reference TRBV19 and TRBJ2-1, is DGGITQSPKYLFRKEGQNVTLSCEQNLNHDAMYWYRQDPGQGLRLIYYSQIVNDFQKGDIAEGYSVSREKKESFPLTVTSAQKNPTAFYLCASSTAANEQFFGPGTRLTVL.

The J gene is TRBJ1-6, the V gene TRBV16, with 9 bases that match TRBD1. This CDR3 is 14 amino acids long. The J segment lost 11 bases and the V segment lost 2 bases, leaving 4 bases of the junction unmatched. Germline CDR1 KGHSY, CDR2 FQNENV. DNA for the CDR3: TGTGCCAGCAGCCAAGGGACAGGGAGAGCACCCCTCCACTTT. This gives the protein CASSQGTGRAPLHF.

The V call is TRBV6-5, the J call TRBJ2-1, with D perhaps matching TRBD1 (6 bases). Germline loops: CDR1 MNHEY, CDR2 SVGAGI. V shed 7 bases and J shed 12 bases, with 25 bases lying between them. This CDR3 is built from 15 residues. In DNA form, the CDR3 reads TGTGCCAGCAAACGCCAAGGGGGTGTTACGGGGCGGCAGTTCTTC. Translated, it gives CASKRQGGVTGRQFF.

In DNA, the CDR3 is TGTGCCACCAGGGGCGGGGAAGGACAGCCCCAGCATTTT. The encoded protein is CATRGGEGQPQHF. The chain uses TRBV24-1 and TRBJ1-5; D uncertain. The CDR3 runs to 13 residues. Germline V lookup: CDR1 KGHDR, CDR2 SFDVKD. V was trimmed by 7 bases and J by 7 bases, leaving 13 bases between them.

This chain joins TRBV7-9 and TRBJ2-7; TRBD2 aligns across 7 bases. Unmatched junction bases numbered 8, after V lost 3 bases and J lost 0 bases. The CDR3 length is 16 residues. The germline V gene encodes CDR1 SEHNR and CDR2 FQNEAQ (reference sequence). CDR3 nucleotides: TGTGCCAGCAGCTTTCCTAGCGGAGAGAGCTCCTACGAGCAGTACTTC. Amino acids: CASSFPSGESSYEQYF.